A selection of T cell receptor beta chains follows, all from one sample in a study of technical replicates of blood from a handful of donors. TCRdb's copy holds only in-frame clones and misses some; the assay was immunoSEQ multiplex PCR. The data contain around 50,000 clones, roughly nine tenths of them singletons. What was sequenced was PBMCs. The receptors shown here come from a human donor in good health. Some clones in this sample may be carry-over from other donors' samples. The CDR3 runs from the conserved cysteine through the conserved F or W. Fields, in order: CDR3 protein, J gene, V gene.

CDR3: CSSREGRGGYTF
J: TRBJ1-2
V: TRBV29-1

CDR3: CASTYGGYNTEAFF
J: TRBJ1-1
V: TRBV6-5

CDR3: CASSANRGGNSPLHF
J: TRBJ1-6
V: TRBV5-8

CDR3: CASSSPGTGGNTIYF
J: TRBJ1-3
V: TRBV6-5

CDR3: CASSVGNGRAETQYF
J: TRBJ2-5
V: TRBV9

CDR3: CASSLASGRLGFEQYF
J: TRBJ2-7
V: TRBV5-1

CDR3: CASSSWQHAGGYTEAFF
J: TRBJ1-1
V: TRBV11-3

CDR3: CSVEERGDTQYF
J: TRBJ2-3
V: TRBV29-1

CDR3: CASSQDSRLAGSNEQYF
J: TRBJ2-7
V: TRBV4-3

CDR3: CSVGSSGSYEQYF
J: TRBJ2-7
V: TRBV29-1

CDR3: CASSVAPGSDEQYF
J: TRBJ2-7
V: TRBV9

CDR3: CASSYWLAETTGELFF
J: TRBJ2-2
V: TRBV6-5

CDR3: CRARGLAGLDSYNEQFF
J: TRBJ2-1
V: TRBV29-1

CDR3: CASSLGRGGMGEKLFF
J: TRBJ1-4
V: TRBV5-1

CDR3: CASGLVRFAGPETQYF
J: TRBJ2-5
V: TRBV12-5

CDR3: CASSTHRQGTTYEQYF
J: TRBJ2-7
V: TRBV11-2

CDR3: CASSELEGNQPQHF
J: TRBJ1-5
V: TRBV2

CDR3: CAIRRQFVDTGELFF
J: TRBJ2-2
V: TRBV10-3

CDR3: CASSPVGRLAGVEQYF
J: TRBJ2-7
V: TRBV7-8

CDR3: CASSRGSSGANVLTF
J: TRBJ2-6
V: TRBV21-1

CDR3: CASSPGTGGASYEQYF
J: TRBJ2-7
V: TRBV27

CDR3: CASSLETGSGANVLTF
J: TRBJ2-6
V: TRBV5-1

CDR3: CASSARGTGGELFF
J: TRBJ2-2
V: TRBV11-2

CDR3: CASSPALAGEDTQYF
J: TRBJ2-3
V: TRBV18

CDR3: CASSQEAGGFYEQYF
J: TRBJ2-7
V: TRBV4-3

CDR3: CASSLSGLEQYF
J: TRBJ2-7
V: TRBV27

CDR3: CASLPSRETQYF
J: TRBJ2-5
V: TRBV6-5

CDR3: CASSITQTYNSPLHF
J: TRBJ1-6
V: TRBV19

CDR3: CASSLGQGVFF
J: TRBJ2-2
V: TRBV5-8

CDR3: CASSQDRGITEAFF
J: TRBJ1-1
V: TRBV4-3

CDR3: CASSPTGGFYQPQHF
J: TRBJ1-5
V: TRBV7-2

CDR3: CATSGNGNQPQHF
J: TRBJ1-5
V: TRBV15

CDR3: CASSLGKGLVFAGELFF
J: TRBJ2-2
V: TRBV4-3

CDR3: CASSPPAGVGEQYF
J: TRBJ2-7
V: TRBV18